The clone carrying this T cell receptor (beta chain) appeared a few times. The CDR3 consists of 14 residues. Trimming left V 2 bases short and J 4 bases short, with 11 bases between. Germline-derived CDR1 and CDR2 are MNHEY and SVGEGT. These data come from a study of spatial heterogeneity in lung cancer. The time point here: sample taken at primary tumor resection. The sequenced material consisted of unsorted whole RNA from tumor, nontumor lung or frozen PBMC. TCR cDNA molecules were tagged individually, and each one carried a unique molecular identifier. TCRdb reprocessed the 5' RACE reads via MiXCR and lists one record per CDR3 protein. The sample has some 83,000 distinct CDR3 sequences, roughly a fifth seen once.

The source of this sequence is a male donor with early-stage non-small cell lung cancer. The chain recombines TRBV6-2 or TRBV6-3 with TRBJ2-5; perhaps TRBD2 as D (6 bases). Source: PBMCs, taken at surgery. CDR3 DNA: TGTGCCAGCAGTTACGCGGGGCGAATAGAGACCCAGTACTTC. Protein: CASSYAGRIETQYF.